Here is one TCR beta chain with its context. The target antigen is unknown. Germline loops: CDR1 SQVTM, CDR2 ANQGSEA. The CDR3 consists of 13 residues. The J segment lost 5 bases and the V segment lost 4 bases, leaving 7 bases of the junction unmatched. The data were obtained in a study of cytomegalovirus exposure and HLA in healthy donors. Study results and caveats: Specific recognition of CMV antigens was confirmed in vitro for three chains (all CMV-associated).

The PCR contained 60 Vbeta and 13 Jbeta primers. Sequencing used immunoSEQ multiplex PCR; TCRdb keeps in-frame clones, though not all of them. The sample records around 180,000 clones, 82% being singletons. The chain has TRBV29-1 and TRBJ2-5; 7 nucleotides agree with TRBD2. The receptor was isolated from a woman aged 45-65 years in good health and CMV-seronegative. Specimen: PBMCs. CDR3 in amino acids: CSVGDYGAETQYF. The CDR3 coding sequence is TGCAGCGTTGGGGACTACGGGGCGGAGACCCAGTACTTC.